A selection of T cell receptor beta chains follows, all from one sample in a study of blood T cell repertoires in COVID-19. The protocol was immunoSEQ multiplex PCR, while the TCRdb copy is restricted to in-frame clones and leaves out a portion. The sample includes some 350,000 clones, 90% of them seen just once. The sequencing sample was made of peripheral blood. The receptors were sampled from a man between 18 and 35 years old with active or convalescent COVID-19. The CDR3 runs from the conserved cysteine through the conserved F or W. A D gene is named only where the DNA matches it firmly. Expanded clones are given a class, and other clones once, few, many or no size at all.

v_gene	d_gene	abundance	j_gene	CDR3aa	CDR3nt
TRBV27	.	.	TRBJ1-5	CASSGSPGGNQPQHF	TGTGCCAGCAGTGGGAGCCCCGGGGGCAATCAGCCCCAGCATTTT
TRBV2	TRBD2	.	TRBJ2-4	CARAGYKNIQYF	TGTGCCAGAGCGGGGTACAAAAACATTCAGTACTTC
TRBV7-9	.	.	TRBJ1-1	CASSQGGNTEAFF	TGTGCCAGCAGCCAAGGGGGGAACACTGAAGCTTTCTTT
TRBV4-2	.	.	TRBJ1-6	CASSQEQANSPLHF	TGTGCCAGCAGCCAAGAACAGGCTAATTCACCCCTCCACTTT
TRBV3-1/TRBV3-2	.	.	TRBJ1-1	CASSATTGGGNTEAFF	TGTGCCAGCAGCGCTACGACGGGGGGAGGAAACACTGAAGCTTTCTTT
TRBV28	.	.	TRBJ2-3	CASTLGGMVGTDTQYF	TGTGCCAGCACATTAGGAGGGATGGTGGGCACAGATACGCAGTATTTT
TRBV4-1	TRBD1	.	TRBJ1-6	CASSRGQGGSPLHF	TGCGCCAGCAGCCGGGGACAGGGTGGCTCACCCCTCCACTTT
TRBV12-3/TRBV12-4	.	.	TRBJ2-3	CASRARGADTQYF	TGTGCCAGCAGGGCGCGGGGCGCAGATACGCAGTATTTT
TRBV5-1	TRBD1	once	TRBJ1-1	CASSLALVGTAFTEAFF	TGCGCCAGCAGCTTGGCCTTAGTCGGGACAGCTTTCACTGAAGCTTTCTTT
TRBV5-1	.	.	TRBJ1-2	CASSLVALANYGYTF	TGCGCCAGCAGCTTGGTAGCACTAGCTAACTATGGCTACACCTTC
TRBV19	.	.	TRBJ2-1	CASSIAGVVYEQFF	TGTGCCAGTAGTATAGCGGGAGTAGTCTATGAGCAGTTCTTC
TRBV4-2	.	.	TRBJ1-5	CASSQGGTSLPQHF	TGTGCCAGCAGCCAAGGGGGGACTTCTTTGCCCCAGCATTTT
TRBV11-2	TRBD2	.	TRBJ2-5	CASSRRLAGVETQYF	TGTGCCAGCAGCCGGCGGCTAGCGGGAGTGGAGACCCAGTACTTC
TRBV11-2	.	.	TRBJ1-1	CASSRMGGANTEAFF	TGTGCCAGCAGCCGCATGGGGGGGGCGAACACTGAAGCTTTCTTT
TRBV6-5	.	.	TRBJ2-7	CASSRSETHEQYF	TGTGCCAGCAGCAGGTCCGAAACCCACGAGCAGTACTTC
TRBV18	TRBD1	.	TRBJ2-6	CASSREGTVSSGANVLTF	TGTGCCAGCTCACGTGAAGGGACAGTAAGCTCTGGGGCCAACGTCCTGACTTTC
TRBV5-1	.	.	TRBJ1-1	CASSPSVMNTEAFF	TGCGCCAGCAGCCCGAGCGTTATGAACACTGAAGCTTTCTTT
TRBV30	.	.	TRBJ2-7	CAPGRGRYYEQYF	TGTGCCCCCGGGCGGGGGCGATACTACGAGCAGTACTTC
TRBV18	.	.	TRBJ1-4	CASSDTRNNEKLFF	TGTGCCAGCTCAGACACCCGGAATAATGAAAAACTGTTTTTT
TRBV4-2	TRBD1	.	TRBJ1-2	CASSWAGTGIGYTF	TGTGCCAGCAGCTGGGCCGGGACAGGGATAGGCTACACCTTC
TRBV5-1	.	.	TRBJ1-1	CASSFLFAGDTEAFF	TGCGCCAGCAGCTTTTTGTTTGCGGGGGACACTGAAGCTTTCTTT
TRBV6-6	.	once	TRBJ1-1	CASSYLETEAFF	TGTGCCAGCAGTTACCTCGAGACTGAAGCTTTCTTT